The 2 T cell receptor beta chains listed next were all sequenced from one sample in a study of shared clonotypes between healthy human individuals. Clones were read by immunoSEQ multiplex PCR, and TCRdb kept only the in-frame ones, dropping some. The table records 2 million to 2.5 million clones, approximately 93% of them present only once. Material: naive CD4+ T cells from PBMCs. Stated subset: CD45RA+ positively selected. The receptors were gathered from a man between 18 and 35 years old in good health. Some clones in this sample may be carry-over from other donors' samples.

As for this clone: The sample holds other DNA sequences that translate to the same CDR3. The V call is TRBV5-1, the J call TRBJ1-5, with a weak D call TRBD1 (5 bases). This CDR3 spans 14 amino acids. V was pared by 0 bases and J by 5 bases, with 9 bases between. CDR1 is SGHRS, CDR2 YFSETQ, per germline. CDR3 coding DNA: TGCGCCAGCAGCTTGGGAGGGGCGGATCAGCCCCAGCATTTT. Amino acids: CASSLGGADQPQHF.

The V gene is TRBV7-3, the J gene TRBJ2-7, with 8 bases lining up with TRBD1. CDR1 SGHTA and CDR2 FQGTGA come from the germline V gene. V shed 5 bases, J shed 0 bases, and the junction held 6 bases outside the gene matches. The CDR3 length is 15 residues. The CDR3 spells CASSPQGANSYEQYF. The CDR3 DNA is TGTGCCAGCAGCCCCCAGGGGGCAAACTCCTACGAGCAGTACTTC.